This T cell receptor beta chain was sequenced in a study of vaccination and CD4 T cells after COVID-19. In the study overall: The authors used overlapping spike peptides from SARS-CoV-2, HCoV-NL63, HCoV-OC43 and HCoV-229E to stimulate cells. Overall study results and limits: Relatively few convalescent patients and no early post-infection timepoints were analyzed.

Germline loops: CDR1 SGHRS, CDR2 YFSETQ. The CDR3 sequence is 16 residues long. V was clipped by 3 bases and J by 0 bases; unmatched bases: 3. This clonotype was detected only a few times. Its cognate antigen is unknown. Oncomine TCR Beta short-read sequencing was applied to DNA from cultured CD4+ T cells. Extraction of genomic DNA was performed on cultured CD4+ T cells. Via MiXCR, TCRdb re-called the PCR reads, giving one row per CDR3 protein. The sample contains about 13,000 distinct CDR3 sequences, 25% to 30% of which appear only once. This sample's treatment: approximately 9-day PBMC culture with coronavirus spike peptide pools or control peptides (ViraFEST assay).

Sequencing used CD4+ T cells from blood, cultured in vitro, obtained before SARS-CoV-2 vaccination. This sequence originates from a human donor who received a COVID-19 vaccine. This chain joins TRBV5-1 and TRBJ1-3; 10 positions agree with TRBD1. The CDR3, as DNA: TGCGCCAGCAGCTCCCGGGACAGGGGCTCTGGAAACACCATATATTTT. This codes for CASSSRDRGSGNTIYF.